A single sample gave rise to the 17 T cell receptor beta chains below, sequenced in a study of T cell repertoires in ileal Crohn's disease. The method was immunoSEQ multiplex PCR; TCRdb's version includes in-frame clones alone and lacks a portion of them. The sample has about 10,000 clones, less than 80% seen once. The time point denotes: neoterminal ileum biopsy at postoperative endoscopy, about 6 months after surgery. Sequencing used ileal tissue. These TCRs come from an adult with Crohn's disease.

This clone was recorded only once. The chain has TRBV25-1 and TRBJ2-7; 9 nucleotides agree with TRBD1. The J segment lost 5 bases and the V segment lost 6 bases, leaving 5 bases of the junction unmatched. Germline CDR1 reads MGHDK; CDR2 reads SYGVNS. This CDR3 region has 13 residues. The CDR3 spells CASRTGGFDEQYF. CDR3 DNA: TGTGCCAGCAGGACAGGGGGTTTCGACGAGCAGTACTTC.

The V gene is TRBV5-1, the J gene TRBJ2-5; D gene unclear. The V gene lost 1 base and the J gene lost 5 bases, with 3 bases spanning the gap. CDR3 length: 11 residues. Per the germline V gene, CDR1 is SGHRS and CDR2 is YFSETQ. The CDR3 spells CASSLRETQYF. CDR3 in DNA: TGCGCCAGCAGCTTGCGGGAGACCCAGTACTTC.

The CDR3 sequence: CASSLQGSGGELFF. Here the CDR3 DNA reads TGTGCCAGCAGCCTACAAGGCTCGGGCGGGGAGCTGTTTTTT. This chain connects TRBV7-3 to TRBJ2-2; D gene unclear. The CDR3 has 14 amino acids. Germline V gives CDR1 SGHTA, CDR2 FQGTGA. With 5 bases removed from V and 7 bases from J, the gap between germline ends came to 14 bases.

V usage is TRBV7-6 and J usage is TRBJ1-6, with TRBD1 identical over 8 bases. This CDR3 has 17 residues. J lost 7 bases, V lost 0 bases, and 8 bases had no gene match. Germline V lookup: CDR1 SGHVS, CDR2 FNYEAQ. This CDR3 reads CASSLAGQGYKNSPLHF. In DNA form, the CDR3 reads TGTGCCAGCAGCTTAGCCGGACAGGGTTATAAAAATTCACCCCTCCACTTT.

The chain employs TRBV6-1 and TRBJ2-3; 7 nucleotides match TRBD1. The CDR3 totals 13 residues. V dropped 9 bases and J dropped 7; count of bases not matched to a gene: 10. Germline V CDR1 and CDR2: MNHNS, SASEGT. The CDR3: CASRDSSRYTQYF. In DNA form, the CDR3 reads TGTGCCAGTCGGGACAGTTCGAGGTATACGCAGTATTTT.

The chain employs TRBV30 and TRBJ1-1; D unresolved. The CDR3 is 12 amino acids. Germline V gene data show CDR1 as GTSNPN and CDR2 as SVGIG (reference sequence). Trimming shortened V by 2 bases and J by 7 bases, and 11 bases separated the two germline ends. The CDR3 DNA sequence: TGTGCCTGGAGTTGGAGGGTCGGTGAAGCTTTCTTT. Translated, it gives CAWSWRVGEAFF.

The rearrangement joins TRBV4-1 to TRBJ1-6; 8 nucleotides line up with TRBD1. After removal of 4 bases from V and 9 bases from J, the junction contained 8 bases not matched to a gene. The germline V gene has CDR1 MGHRA and CDR2 YSYEKL. The CDR3 has 15 residues. The CDR3 DNA sequence: TGCGCCAGCAGCCTCCGACAGGGGAAATCTTCACCCCTCCACTTT. It codes for CASSLRQGKSSPLHF.

The chain recombines TRBV7-2 with TRBJ1-5; weak D call: TRBD1 (5 bases). Trimming removed 3 bases at V and 2 bases at J, with 11 bases between. CDR1 is SGHTA and CDR2 is FQGNSA in the germline V gene. The CDR3 runs to 15 residues. CDR3 loop: CASSLQGSGNQPQHF. In DNA form, the CDR3 reads TGTGCCAGCAGCTTGCAGGGTTCGGGCAATCAGCCCCAGCATTTT.

This clone was recorded only once. The rearrangement uses TRBV29-1 and TRBJ2-5; the match to TRBD2 covers 7 bases. The last part of the DNA fits TRBJ2-7 better; the J call may be wrong. This CDR3 spans 14 amino acids. Germline V gene lookup returns CDR1 SQVTM and CDR2 ANQGSEA. DNA for the CDR3: TGCAGCGCTACCGGCGGGAGCGCCGGGTACGAGCAGTACTTC. Amino acid sequence: CSATGGSAGYEQYF.

This clone was recorded a few times. The chain employs TRBV19 and TRBJ2-3; no clear D. The CDR3 extends over 16 amino acids. Germline CDR1 reads LNHDA; CDR2 reads SQIVND (reference sequence). V lost 4 bases to trimming and J lost 0 bases, with 14 bases between them. The CDR3 DNA reads as TGTGCCAGTAGTACCCTACTACCTACTAGCACAGATACGCAGTATTTT. Translated: CASSTLLPTSTDTQYF.

This chain uses TRBV5-1 with TRBJ2-2, with D possibly matching TRBD2 (5 bases). Trimming left V 3 bases short and J 5 bases short, with 14 bases between. The CDR3 totals 15 residues. Germline V gene sequence: CDR1 SGHRS, CDR2 YFSETQ. The CDR3 coding sequence is TGCGCCAGCAGCTCCCTACTAGGACCGACCGGGGAGCTGTTTTTT. Its protein product is CASSSLLGPTGELFF.

The chain combines TRBV6-1 with TRBJ2-7, with D maybe TRBD1 (6 bases). This CDR3 spans 15 amino acids. The V end lost 4 bases, the J end lost 0 bases, and 13 bases lay between the germline ends. Looked up from germline, CDR1 is MNHNS and CDR2 is SASEGT. CDR3 residues: CASSGYGTHSYEQYF. DNA of the CDR3: TGTGCCAGCAGTGGCTACGGGACACACTCCTACGAGCAGTACTTC.

This chain joins TRBV27 and TRBJ1-2; 9 bases align to TRBD1. After removal of 3 bases from V and 1 base from J, the junction contained 9 bases not matched to a gene. This CDR3 is 17 amino acids long. Per germline, CDR1 MNHEY and CDR2 SMNVEV (reference sequence). This chain's CDR3 is CASSFKGTGMSNYGYTF. The CDR3 DNA reads TGTGCCAGCAGTTTTAAGGGGACAGGGATGAGTAACTATGGCTACACCTTC.

V gene TRBV5-6 combines with J gene TRBJ2-7, with D hard to call. The length of the CDR3 is 11 residues. CDR1 SGHDT and CDR2 YYEEEE come from the germline V gene. The V end lost 2 bases, the J end lost 7 bases, and 7 bases lay between the germline ends. The CDR3, as DNA: TGTGCCAGCAGCTTACTATTGGAGCAGTACTTC. The encoded protein is CASSLLLEQYF.

The chain carries TRBV18 and TRBJ1-1, with 9 bases lining up with TRBD1. Germline V gene lookup returns CDR1 KGHSH and CDR2 LQKENI. J was trimmed by 4 bases and V by 6 bases; bases with no gene match: 9. The CDR3 spans 15 residues. The CDR3 DNA sequence: TGTGCCAGCTCTCAACAGGGGGCAGGGGGCACTGAAGCTTTCTTT. This sequence encodes CASSQQGAGGTEAFF.

The V call is TRBV19, the J call TRBJ2-5; 8 bases align to TRBD2. Per the germline V gene, CDR1 is LNHDA and CDR2 is SQIVND (reference sequence). The CDR3 consists of 13 residues. Germline trimming cut 7 bases from V and 5 bases from J; bases unmatched to any gene: 6. Here the CDR3 DNA reads TGTGCCAGTAAACCAGCGGGGGTGGAGACCCAGTACTTC. This encodes CASKPAGVETQYF.

CDR3 region: CASIGPGRQTYEQYF. The CDR3 nucleotides are TGTGCCAGCATCGGACCAGGCCGACAGACCTACGAGCAGTACTTC. The V and J genes are TRBV6-5 and TRBJ2-7, with a possible D match to TRBD1 (5 bases). CDR3 length equals 15 residues. Germline V gives CDR1 MNHEY, CDR2 SVGAGI. Trimming cost V 7 bases and J 2 bases, with 18 bases left between them.